The next 3 T cell receptor beta chains were all read from a single sample in a study of CD8 T cells in Susac syndrome. RNA totalling roughly 0.5 to 1 ug underwent reverse transcription with random hexamers. TCRdb reanalysed the immunoSEQ multiplex PCR reads using MiXCR and keeps one entry per CDR3 protein. The sample shows 150,000 to 160,000 distinct CDR3 sequences, 90% to 95% of them seen only once. The specimen was CD8+ T cells from PBMCs. Every receptor here comes from a human donor with multiple sclerosis.

This chain connects TRBV20-1 to TRBJ2-1; maybe TRBD1 (8 bases). With 1 base removed from V and 6 bases from J, the gap between germline ends came to 16 bases. Looked up from germline, CDR1 is DFQATT and CDR2 is SNEGSKA (reference sequence). The CDR3 is 15 amino acids. Here the CDR3 reads CSARATGGAFNEQFF. The CDR3 DNA sequence: TGCAGTGCTAGAGCCACAGGGGGGGCCTTCAATGAGCAGTTCTTC.

The chain employs TRBV30 and TRBJ1-2; 9 nucleotides line up with TRBD1. J gave up 3 bases and V 2 bases, and 13 bases lay outside the gene matches. Germline lookup yields CDR1 GTSNPN and CDR2 SVGIG (reference sequence). The CDR3 loop spans 17 amino acids. Here the CDR3 reads CAWSWGQGRSKYYGYTF. DNA of the CDR3: TGTGCCTGGAGTTGGGGACAGGGACGTAGCAAATACTATGGCTACACCTTC.

This clonotype was counted a single time. The rearrangement links TRBV29-1 to TRBJ2-2; D ambiguous. V lost 6 bases and J lost 6, with 11 bases in between. Germline CDR1 SQVTM, CDR2 ANQGSEA. The CDR3 contains 12 residues. CDR3 DNA sequence: TGCAGCGTCCTCTTTGGAGCCGGGGAGCTGTTTTTT. This codes for CSVLFGAGELFF.